This T cell receptor (beta chain) stems from a study of shared clonotypes between healthy human individuals (TCRdb year 2020). As for the study more broadly: Three men and two women, aged 18 to 49 years, made up the cohort. For each donor, CD4 naive and CD4 memory were each given three plates, CD8 naive was given two plates, and CD8 memory was given one plate. To increase sequencing depth and limit assay-specific biases, different laboratories used diverse techniques to prepare libraries and sequence TCR repertoires. To estimate repertoire size and how much clonotype sharing occurs between individuals, the study deeply sequenced the blood TCR repertoires of about five healthy adults. Each donor's leukapheresis produced roughly between roughly 0.85 and 9.5 billion PBMCs. Results and caveats for the whole study, not just this receptor: Incomplete sequencing was indicated by rarefaction of sorted-subset datasets, despite the large sequencing depth. Estimated clonotype richness was generally larger for naive than for memory subsets. Only blood was sampled, and tissue TCR repertoires likely differ from those in blood. Based on pairwise subsampling, the degree of clonotype sharing among donors was expected to be affected by sequencing depth. The genetic and exposure-history diversity represented was limited by the small number of donors. Higher generation probabilities were observed for clonotypes shared by all four sorted-subset donors than for non-shared clonotypes. Roughly 5% of naive CD4, roughly 3.6% of naive CD8, 2.3% of memory CD4, and 0.4% of memory CD8 clonotypes were shared across a few donors.

V trim: 8 bases; J trim: 5 bases; unmatched bases: 10. CDR1 is given as MGHDK and CDR2 as SYGVNS, both from the germline V gene. The CDR3 covers 14 residues, taking in both the cysteine and the phenylalanine. Only the CDR3 region is kept as DNA, spanning 42 bases read in frame from base 1. Details on this clone: No cognate antigen has been identified for it. It has no much larger one-base neighbor in the sample; base qualities were not kept.

Using the deep immunoSEQ assay, multiplex PCR amplified TCR CDR3 regions from genomic DNA. Extracted genomic DNA from each cell subset was spread evenly across all wells of several immunoSEQ 96-well plates, with each plate serving as a replicate. For sorted subsets, each replicate PCR was loaded with 200 to 250 ng genomic DNA, equivalent to about 33,000 T cell genomes. Purified libraries were measured with a Qubit 3.0 fluorometer, size-checked on a Bioanalyzer 2100, and measured again with the KAPA Library Quantification kit. Every immunoSEQ 96-well plate was sequenced on a dedicated single-read 150-cycle Illumina NextSeq 550 flow cell. The original pipeline was this. The immunoSEQ output contained only junctional sequences without quality scores, so filtering could not match that applied to full-length reads. To assign V/J genes and CDR3, sequences were annotated using PyIR, a Python wrapper for IgBLAST v1.9, with IMGT germline references. Reads were filtered out if the reads had weak V/J assignments (E-value above 1e-6), no CDR3, stop codons, out-of-frame junctions, or ambiguous translated residues. A V3J clonotype was defined by an identical inferred V gene, J gene, and CDR3 amino acid sequence. The percentage overlap between two repertoires was calculated by dividing the number of shared unique clonotypes by the size of the smaller repertoire. RTK rarefaction, the Chao1 estimator, and Recon v2.1 estimates of unobserved clonotypes were used to assess repertoire richness. For all TCRbeta clonotypes obtained by the gDNA method from several donors, generation probabilities were computed with OLGA. Sourced from immuneACCESS, this table was stored by TCRdb with only in-frame sequences that have V and J called. A share of the clones is absent; for the studies checked, an unresolved V gene accounts for under half, and the remainder has no known explanation. Clone size and V and J calls were adopted from that table, with D and trimming inferred from the DNA. The sample data list approximately 1.9 million clones, and roughly 93% of these were observed just once. About 1.7% of the sample comes from the top ten.

CD8 naive samples consisted of CD45RO-negative cells that were positively selected for CCR7, yielding a CD45RA+CCR7+ population without TemRA cells. Donors were healthy HIV-negative adults with no recently reported acute infections or vaccinations. All donors were Caucasian adults living in Nashville, Tennessee, USA. After blood collection by leukapheresis, PBMCs were isolated using Ficoll-Histopaque density gradient centrifugation and then cryopreserved in the vapor phase of liquid nitrogen. Analytical flow cytometry was used to check the purity and quantity of every magnetically sorted T cell population. Genomic DNA was isolated from every sorted fraction and measured by UV absorbance on a Nanodrop 2000c.

The clonotype comes from a man aged 18 to 30 in good health. Some clones in this sample may be carry-over from other donors' samples. The rearrangement joined TRBV25-1 to TRBJ2-3; TRBD1 agrees with 7 junctional bases. The specimen sequenced was naive CD8+ T cells from PBMCs. The cell subset or site label, as the study defines it: CD45RA+CCR7+. The DNA sequence is as follows: TGTGCCAGCGCCGACAGGGAGAGGGAAGATACGCAGTATTTT. It encodes CASADREREDTQYF. Joined to the reference TRBV25-1 and TRBJ2-3 proteins, this CDR3 gives the full variable domain: EADIYQTPRYLVIGTGKKITLECSQTMGHDKMYWYQQDPGMELHLIHYSYGVNSTEKGDLSSESTVSRIRTEHFPLTLESARPSHTSQYLCASADREREDTQYFGPGTRLTVL.